One sample yielded the 18 T cell receptor beta chains listed below, sequenced in a study of blood T cell repertoires in COVID-19. The table came from immunoSEQ multiplex PCR; TCRdb's copy has only in-frame clones and leaves some out. Here the sample spans 130,000 to 150,000 clones, approximately 84% being singletons. Source material: PBMCs or T cells enriched from blood (not recorded which). These receptors came from a middle-aged man with acute COVID-19.

CDR3 DNA: TGTGCCAGCAGCCAAAGGGGACAGGGGCAATATAATTCACCCCTCCACTTT. Protein sequence: CASSQRGQGQYNSPLHF. This chain links TRBV11-2 with TRBJ1-6, with 10 bases that match TRBD1. Germline trimming cut 5 bases from V and 4 bases from J; bases unmatched to any gene: 8. The V gene's germline CDR1 is SGHAT and CDR2 FQNNGV. The length of the CDR3 is 17 residues.

In this sample, this clone turned up many times. The chain employs TRBV5-4 and TRBJ2-1, with 10 positions matching TRBD2. This CDR3 has 15 amino acids. Germline CDR1 reads SGHNT; CDR2 reads YYREEE (reference sequence). After removal of 5 bases from V and 4 bases from J, the junction contained 6 bases not matched to a gene. Here the CDR3 DNA reads TGTGCCAGCAGTCTAAGCGGGGGGGGTTACAATGAGCAGTTCTTC. Translated, it gives CASSLSGGGYNEQFF.

J is TRBJ2-5 and V is TRBV5-4; 7 bases map to TRBD2. The CDR3 is 16 residues long. V lost 0 bases and J lost 5; bases outside the gene matches: 10. Germline values: CDR1 SGHNT, CDR2 YYREEE (reference sequence). In nucleotides, the CDR3 is TGTGCCAGCAGCTTGGGAACAGACGGGAGGAGGGAGACCCAGTACTTC. It yields the protein CASSLGTDGRRETQYF.

The chain uses TRBV6-5 and TRBJ1-2, with 7 nucleotides matching TRBD1. The V and J ends lost 0 bases and 8 bases, in that order; junction bases with no gene match: 0. Germline CDR1 MNHEY, CDR2 SVGAGI. The CDR3 spans 12 residues. CDR3 in DNA: TGTGCCAGCAGTTACTCAGGGGGCGGCTACACCTTC. This sequence encodes CASSYSGGGYTF.

V is TRBV28 and J is TRBJ2-1; 8 bases are a match to TRBD1. Germline loops: CDR1 MDHEN, CDR2 SYDVKM. Germline trimming cut 3 bases from V and 4 bases from J; bases unmatched to any gene: 14. CDR3 size: 18 residues. CDR3 in DNA: TGTGCCAGCAGTTTTCAGGGGGCAACCTCCCTTCGGTACAATGAGCAGTTCTTC. Translation gives CASSFQGATSLRYNEQFF.

On this clone: One end of the junction varies from germline; a read error may be responsible. The chain couples TRBV28 to TRBJ2-2; D is possibly TRBD2 (6 bases). This CDR3 is 11 amino acids long. Germline CDR1 reads MDHEN; CDR2 reads SYDVKM. CDR3 sequence: CASSFTGGLFF. The CDR3 nucleotides read TGTGCCAGCAGCTTCACCGGGGGGCTGTTTTTT.

The chain combines TRBV29-1 with TRBJ2-2, with a weak D call TRBD2 (5 bases). The CDR3 covers 13 residues. The V and J ends lost 5 bases and 6 bases respectively, with 13 bases between them. The V gene's germline CDR1 is SQVTM and CDR2 ANQGSEA. The CDR3: CSVPRESAGELFF. The CDR3 bases are TGCAGCGTTCCGAGGGAGTCCGCCGGGGAGCTGTTTTTT.

The chain employs TRBV13 and TRBJ1-6; TRBD1 is a possible D gene (6 bases). Trimming shortened V by 4 bases and J by 9 bases, and 7 bases separated the two germline ends. CDR1 and CDR2 (germline): PRHDT, FYEKMQ (reference sequence). This CDR3 is 12 amino acids long. CDR3 bases: TGTGCCAGCAGCTCCAGGGGTTCACCCCTCCACTTT. This sequence encodes CASSSRGSPLHF.

The V gene is TRBV7-9, the J gene TRBJ2-5; 10 bases fit TRBD2. V was pared by 2 bases and J by 5 bases, with 5 bases of the junction left unmatched. This CDR3 spans 15 amino acids. Germline V gene data show CDR1 as SEHNR and CDR2 as FQNEAQ (reference sequence). CDR3 protein: CASSLLAGERETQYF. The DNA for the CDR3 is TGTGCCAGCAGCTTACTAGCGGGGGAGCGGGAGACCCAGTACTTC.

CDR3 amino acids: CASSFPGTYTDTQYF. DNA of the CDR3: TGTGCCAGCAGTTTTCCCGGGACATACACAGATACGCAGTATTTT. This sequence joins TRBV7-9 and TRBJ2-3; maybe TRBD1 (6 bases). CDR3 length: 15 residues. V was clipped by 6 bases and J by 2 bases, with 15 bases between them. The germline V gene has CDR1 SEHNR and CDR2 FQNEAQ (reference sequence). Using reference TRBV7-9 and TRBJ2-3 for the parts outside the CDR3, the full variable domain is DTGVSQNPRHKITKRGQNVTFRCDPISEHNRLYWYRQTLGQGPEFLTYFQNEAQLEKSRLLSDRFSAERPKGSFSTLEIQRTEQGDSAMYLCASSFPGTYTDTQYFGPGTRLTVL.

As for this clone: The sample carries other DNA sequences with the same CDR3. The chain combines TRBV3-1 (or the pseudogene TRBV3-2) with TRBJ1-5, with 7 bases that match TRBD1. The CDR3 totals 15 residues. After removal of 3 bases from V and 6 bases from J, the junction contained 8 bases not matched to a gene. CDR1 is LGHDT, CDR2 YNNKEL, per germline (reference sequence). The CDR3 DNA is TGTGCCAGCAGCCAGGGGGCAGGGGGAGGTCAGCCCCAGCATTTT. Protein product: CASSQGAGGGQPQHF.

V usage is TRBV14 and J usage is TRBJ2-7; 11 bases map to TRBD2. Germline CDR1 SGHDN, CDR2 FVKESK. V gave up 0 bases and J gave up 4 bases; unmatched junction bases: 8. This CDR3 spans 17 amino acids. The CDR3 DNA sequence: TGTGCCAGCAGCCAAGATAGGCTAGCGGGGGGAATTTACGAGCAGTACTTC. It specifies CASSQDRLAGGIYEQYF.

The chain has TRBV30 and TRBJ2-6; D unresolved. This CDR3 is built from 16 residues. Trimming left V 0 bases short and J 0 bases short, with 9 bases between. Germline V gene data show CDR1 as GTSNPN and CDR2 as SVGIG (reference sequence). The CDR3 region has the DNA TGTGCCTGGAGTGTACAGATGTACTCTGGGGCCAACGTCCTGACTTTC. Translated, it gives CAWSVQMYSGANVLTF. The complete variable domain, with remaining parts taken from reference TRBV30 and TRBJ2-6, reads SQTIHQWPATLVQPVGSPLSLECTVEGTSNPNLYWYRQAAGRGLQLLFYSVGIGQISSEVPQNLSASRPQDRQFILSSKKLLLSDSGFYLCAWSVQMYSGANVLTFGAGSRLTVL.

The rearrangement joins TRBV2 to TRBJ1-1, with 8 bases fitting TRBD1. CDR3 size: 13 residues. CDR1 and CDR2 (germline): SNHLY, FYNNEI. After removal of 4 bases from V and 10 bases from J, the junction contained 8 bases not matched to a gene. The CDR3 DNA reads as TGTGCCAGCAGTGGTAGCAGGGGGCTTGTAGCTTTCTTT. This gives the protein CASSGSRGLVAFF.

The gene calls are TRBV30 and TRBJ1-1; 8 bases match TRBD1. V shed 3 bases, J shed 7 bases, and the junction held 4 bases outside the gene matches. CDR1 is GTSNPN and CDR2 is SVGIG in the germline V gene (reference sequence). The CDR3 covers 12 residues. CDR3 nucleotide sequence: TGTGCCTGGAGGGGGACAGGTCTTGAAGCTTTCTTT. This gives the protein CAWRGTGLEAFF.

This clone was detected a few times. The V and J genes are TRBV19 and TRBJ1-5; D gene unclear. Germline-derived CDR1 and CDR2 are LNHDA and SQIVND (reference sequence). The CDR3 is 15 amino acids. The V gene lost 3 bases and the J gene lost 0 bases, with 9 bases spanning the gap. The CDR3 nucleotides are TGTGCCAGTAGTATTAAAGGCGGTAGCAATCAGCCCCAGCATTTT. Amino acid sequence: CASSIKGGSNQPQHF.

This chain's CDR3 is CAKSGPPPSTEAFF. The CDR3 DNA sequence: TGTGCCAAGTCTGGGCCTCCACCTTCCACTGAAGCTTTCTTT. The rearrangement uses TRBV2 and TRBJ1-1, with no clear D. V was clipped by 10 bases and J by 4 bases, with 19 bases between them. Per germline, CDR1 SNHLY and CDR2 FYNNEI. This CDR3 spans 14 amino acids.

The chain recombines TRBV2 with TRBJ2-7; D call uncertain. CDR3 length: 11 residues. The V end lost 8 bases, the J end lost 5 bases, and 10 bases lay between the germline ends. CDR1 and CDR2 from the germline V gene are SNHLY and FYNNEI. The chain's CDR3 is CASGGENEQYF. The CDR3, as DNA: TGTGCCAGCGGTGGCGAAAACGAGCAGTACTTC. The complete variable domain, with remaining parts taken from reference TRBV2 and TRBJ2-7, reads EPEVTQTPSHQVTQMGQEVILRCVPISNHLYFYWYRQILGQKVEFLVSFYNNEISEKSEIFDDQFSVERPDGSNFTLKIRSTKLEDSAMYFCASGGENEQYFGPGTRLTVT.